This is a list of T cell receptor beta chains from one sample in a study of cytomegalovirus exposure and HLA in healthy donors. Clones were sequenced by immunoSEQ multiplex PCR, and TCRdb holds only the in-frame ones, with some missing. The table records tens of thousands of clones, more than 70% of them present only once. The sample was PBMCs. The source is a woman younger than 35 in good health and CMV-seropositive. CDR3s include the opening cysteine and the closing phenylalanine or tryptophan. A D gene is named only where the DNA matches it firmly. The size entry is marked missing in some rows and otherwise reads once, few, many or a size class.

CDR3 DNA	CDR3 protein	clone size	D gene	V gene	J gene
TGTGCCTGGAGAGGGGCTAAATCACCCCTCCACTTT	CAWRGAKSPLHF	few	.	TRBV30	TRBJ1-6
TGCGCCAGCAGCTTGGATAGTCCCGCGAGCACTGAAGCTTTCTTT	CASSLDSPASTEAFF	.	.	TRBV5-1	TRBJ1-1
TGTGCCAGCAGTTTTCGGGGGGGCGCGGGTGAAAAACTGTTTTTT	CASSFRGGAGEKLFF	.	.	TRBV28	TRBJ1-4
TGTGCCAGCAACGGAGGACGGTCCCCGAATCAGCCCCAGCATTTT	CASNGGRSPNQPQHF	.	.	TRBV2	TRBJ1-5
TGCGCCAGCAGCCAAGGGGAGTTTTATTTGCAGGGGAACTATGGCTACACCTTC	CASSQGEFYLQGNYGYTF	.	.	TRBV4-1	TRBJ1-2
TGCGCCAGCAGCTTGGGCAGGCAGGAGACCCAGTACTTC	CASSLGRQETQYF	.	.	TRBV5-1	TRBJ2-5
TGTGCCAGCTCACCCCCGGGACAGGGGGCTGCAGATACGCAGTATTTT	CASSPPGQGAADTQYF	.	TRBD1	TRBV18	TRBJ2-3
TGTGCCTGGAGTTCCGGGACAGGGTCTGAAAAACTGTTTTTT	CAWSSGTGSEKLFF	.	TRBD1	TRBV30	TRBJ1-4
TGTGCCAGCAGTGCCAGGACAGGTTACTCTGGAAACACCATATATTTT	CASSARTGYSGNTIYF	once	TRBD1	TRBV25-1	TRBJ1-3
TGCAGCGAGAGACAGGGCAACAACAATGAGCAGTTCTTC	CSERQGNNNEQFF	once	TRBD1	TRBV29-1	TRBJ2-1
TGTGCCAGCAGCGTAGGGGGACAGGGCTCCAATCAGCCCCAGCATTTT	CASSVGGQGSNQPQHF	few	TRBD1	TRBV9	TRBJ1-5
TGTGCCAGCAGCTCCCCGGCTGGACAGGGAATCTATGGCTACACCTTC	CASSSPAGQGIYGYTF	.	TRBD1	TRBV7-9	TRBJ1-2
TGTGCCAGCAGCAGTGGGATAGGGGCCTATGGCTACACCTTC	CASSSGIGAYGYTF	.	.	TRBV11-2	TRBJ1-2
TGTGCCAGCAGCTTAGATTTCGGGTTCGCGGGGGAGACCCAGTACTTC	CASSLDFGFAGETQYF	.	.	TRBV11-2	TRBJ2-5
TGTGCCAACCCCTTCCTGAAGGGGACTAGCGAGACCTACGAGCAGTACTTC	CANPFLKGTSETYEQYF	.	TRBD2	TRBV25-1	TRBJ2-7
TGTGCCAGCAGCCCCCTTCAGACAGGGACCTATGGCTACACCTTC	CASSPLQTGTYGYTF	once	TRBD1	TRBV7-7	TRBJ1-2
TGTGCCTGGAGCCGGGGGGTTGGCACTGAAGCTTTCTTT	CAWSRGVGTEAFF	.	.	TRBV30	TRBJ1-1
TGTGCCAGCAGCTCAATCTATAGGGGCTATGGAAACACCATATATTTT	CASSSIYRGYGNTIYF	.	.	TRBV7-9	TRBJ1-3
TGTGCCAGCAGCGTAGCCCAGGGTCCGGAGACCCAGTACTTC	CASSVAQGPETQYF	.	.	TRBV9	TRBJ2-5
TGTGCCAGCAGCTTACTTAGCGGGGGGGCCTACGAGCAGTACTTC	CASSLLSGGAYEQYF	.	TRBD2	TRBV7-2	TRBJ2-7
TGTGCCAGCAGGGAAACGGGGAGGACAGATACGCAGTATTTT	CASRETGRTDTQYF	.	.	TRBV28	TRBJ2-3
TGTGCCAGCAGCCGACAGGGGGCGGGTCACTATGGCTACACCTTC	CASSRQGAGHYGYTF	.	TRBD1	TRBV7-2	TRBJ1-2
TGTGCCAGCAGTTTTAGGGGGACAGGTGCCAATGAAAAACTGTTTTTT	CASSFRGTGANEKLFF	.	TRBD1	TRBV27	TRBJ1-4
TGCGCCAGCAGCCAAGTAATCCTAGCGGGGGTGGCTGGGGCCAACGTCCTGACTTTC	CASSQVILAGVAGANVLTF	.	TRBD2	TRBV4-1	TRBJ2-6
TGTGCCAGTAGTGCCGACAGATTTAATTCACCCCTCCACTTT	CASSADRFNSPLHF	.	.	TRBV19	TRBJ1-6
TGTGCCAGCAGTGCCCACAGGGGGGCAGATACGCAGTATTTT	CASSAHRGADTQYF	.	TRBD1	TRBV6-4	TRBJ2-3
TGTGCCAGCAGGAACAGGGATGAAAAACTGTTTTTT	CASRNRDEKLFF	.	.	TRBV2	TRBJ1-4
TGCGCCAGCAGCCCCGGGACACAAACCTACAATGAGCAGTTCTTC	CASSPGTQTYNEQFF	few	.	TRBV5-1	TRBJ2-1
TGTGCCAGCAGCTTAACACGCTCCTACGAGCAGTACTTC	CASSLTRSYEQYF	.	.	TRBV7-2	TRBJ2-7
TGTGCCAGCAGGGGAACGCCACAGGGAGAAGCTTTCTTT	CASRGTPQGEAFF	.	.	TRBV2	TRBJ1-1